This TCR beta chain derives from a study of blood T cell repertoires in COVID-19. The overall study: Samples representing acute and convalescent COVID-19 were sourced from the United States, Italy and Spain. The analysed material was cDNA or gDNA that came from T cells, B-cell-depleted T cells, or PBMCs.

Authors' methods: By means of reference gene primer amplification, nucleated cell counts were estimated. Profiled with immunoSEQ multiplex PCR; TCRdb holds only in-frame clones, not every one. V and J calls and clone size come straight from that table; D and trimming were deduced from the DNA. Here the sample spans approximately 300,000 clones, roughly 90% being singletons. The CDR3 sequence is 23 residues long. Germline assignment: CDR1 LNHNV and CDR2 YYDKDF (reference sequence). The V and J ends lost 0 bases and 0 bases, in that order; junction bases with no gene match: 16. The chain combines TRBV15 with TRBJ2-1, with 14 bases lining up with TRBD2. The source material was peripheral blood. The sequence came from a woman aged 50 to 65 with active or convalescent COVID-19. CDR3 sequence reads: CATSREDWGGLAGAPSSYNEQFF. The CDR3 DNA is TGTGCCACCAGCAGAGAGGATTGGGGGGGACTAGCGGGAGCCCCTAGCTCCTACAATGAGCAGTTCTTC. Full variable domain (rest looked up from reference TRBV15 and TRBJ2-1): DAMVIQNPRYQVTQFGKPVTLSCSQTLNHNVMYWYQQKSSQAPKLLFHYYDKDFNNEADTPDNFQSRRPNTSFCFLDIRSPGLGDTAMYLCATSREDWGGLAGAPSSYNEQFFGPGTRLTVL.